This T cell receptor beta chain was documented in a study of human T cells and chemical hapten exposure. Study summary: The scalp of each patient received a weekly diphenylcyclopropenone dose for the full roughly 25-week study.

Study-wide points: TCRs at a frequency above 1 in 1000 stayed unchanged with DPC sensitization.

There are a few counts of this clonotype. Its antigen is still unknown. Source study methods: Samples held a median of around 96,000 TCRs, range 23,224–690,600. TCRdb itself ran the RACE reads through MiXCR, one entry per CDR3 protein. These V and J calls are TCRdb output, not the study's own analysis. The sample yields 80,000 to 100,000 distinct CDR3 sequences, approximately 10% seen once. The V end was cut by 7 bases, the J end by 3 bases, with 15 bases between. There are 15 residues in the CDR3. The time point denotes: pre-sensitization, week 0. Treatment denoted: therapeutic diphenylcyclopropenone sensitization with weekly scalp DPC.

The clonotype was recovered from an older woman with alopecia areata. Some clones in this sample may be carry-over from other donors' samples. V gene TRBV12-3 or TRBV12-4 combines with J gene TRBJ2-2; D possibly corresponds to TRBD1 (6 bases). The sample consisted of whole blood, taken in connection with sensitization to the hapten diphenylcyclopropenone (DPC). The chain's CDR3 is CASTEQGRYTGELFF. In DNA form, the CDR3 reads TGTGCCAGCACCGAACAGGGACGGTACACCGGGGAGCTGTTTTTT.